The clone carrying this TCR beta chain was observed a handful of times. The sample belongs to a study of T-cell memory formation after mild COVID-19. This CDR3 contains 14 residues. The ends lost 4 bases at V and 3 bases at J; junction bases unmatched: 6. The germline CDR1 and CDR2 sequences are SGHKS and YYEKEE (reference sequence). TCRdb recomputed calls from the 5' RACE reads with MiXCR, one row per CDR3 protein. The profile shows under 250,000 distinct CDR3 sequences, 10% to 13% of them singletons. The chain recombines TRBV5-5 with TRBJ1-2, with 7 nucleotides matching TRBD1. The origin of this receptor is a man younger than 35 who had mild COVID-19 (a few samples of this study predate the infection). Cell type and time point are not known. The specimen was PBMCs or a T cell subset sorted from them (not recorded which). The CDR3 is CASSPEQGDYGYTF. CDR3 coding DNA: TGTGCCAGCAGCCCGGAGCAGGGGGACTATGGCTACACCTTC.